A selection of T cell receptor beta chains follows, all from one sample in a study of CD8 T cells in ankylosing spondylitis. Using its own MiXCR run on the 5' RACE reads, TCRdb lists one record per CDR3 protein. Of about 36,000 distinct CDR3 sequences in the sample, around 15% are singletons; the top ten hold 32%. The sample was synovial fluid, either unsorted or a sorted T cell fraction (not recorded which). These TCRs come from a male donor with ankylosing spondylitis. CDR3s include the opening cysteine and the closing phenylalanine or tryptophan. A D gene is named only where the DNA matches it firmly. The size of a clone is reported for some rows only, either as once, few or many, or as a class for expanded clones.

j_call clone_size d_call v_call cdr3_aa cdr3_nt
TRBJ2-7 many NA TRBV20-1 CSAPIGYEQYF TGCAGTGCTCCCATCGGGTACGAGCAGTACTTC
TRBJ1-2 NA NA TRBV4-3 CASSQSLRSTEYGYTF TGCGCCAGCAGCCAATCCCTGAGGAGTACGGAATATGGCTACACCTTC
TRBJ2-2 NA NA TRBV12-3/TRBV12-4 CASRLTTRGGELFF TGTGCCAGCAGACTGACTACCCGGGGCGGGGAGCTGTTTTTT
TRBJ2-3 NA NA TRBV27 CASSPHGGEGDTQYF TGTGCCAGCAGCCCCCATGGGGGTGAGGGGGATACGCAGTATTTT
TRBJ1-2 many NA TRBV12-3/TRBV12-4 CASSSTVIYGYTF TGTGCCAGCAGCTCGACCGTGATCTATGGCTACACCTTC
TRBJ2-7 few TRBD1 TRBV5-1 CASSPRTGLTYEQYF TGCGCCAGCAGTCCCCGGACAGGGCTGACCTACGAGCAGTACTTC
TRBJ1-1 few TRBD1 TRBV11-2 CASSWGQMNTEAFF TGTGCCAGCAGCTGGGGACAGATGAACACTGAAGCTTTCTTT
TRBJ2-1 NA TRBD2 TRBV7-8 CASSLAGREGHLYNEQFF TGTGCCAGCAGCTTAGCGGGGCGGGAGGGCCATTTATACAATGAGCAGTTCTTC
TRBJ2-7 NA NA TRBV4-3 CASSQVWGNTMDYEQYF TGCGCCAGCAGCCAAGTGTGGGGGAATACTATGGACTACGAGCAGTACTTC
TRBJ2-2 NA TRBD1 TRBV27 CASSLLGQGPGELFF TGTGCCAGCAGTTTACTGGGACAGGGTCCCGGGGAGCTGTTTTTT
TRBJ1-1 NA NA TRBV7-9 CASSLIRPQVVVEAFF TGTGCCAGCAGCTTAATTAGGCCCCAGGTAGTTGTCGAAGCTTTCTTT
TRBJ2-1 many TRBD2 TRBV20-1 CSAAGEREIDEQFF TGCAGTGCGGCTGGGGAGCGGGAGATCGATGAGCAGTTCTTC
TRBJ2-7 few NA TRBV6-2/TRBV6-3 CASRPGPTEQYF TGTGCCAGCAGACCGGGACCCACGGAGCAGTACTTC
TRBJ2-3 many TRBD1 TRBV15 CATSGTGDTDTQYF TGTGCCACCAGCGGGACAGGGGACACAGATACGCAGTATTTT
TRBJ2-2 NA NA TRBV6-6 CASSTSNTGELFF TGTGCCAGCAGTACCAGCAACACCGGGGAGCTGTTTTTT
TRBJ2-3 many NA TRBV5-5 CASIPISTDTQYF TGTGCCAGCATACCAATCAGCACAGATACGCAGTATTTT
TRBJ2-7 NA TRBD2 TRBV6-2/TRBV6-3 CASSYSTSAYEQYF TGTGCCAGCAGTTACTCGACTAGCGCCTACGAGCAGTACTTC
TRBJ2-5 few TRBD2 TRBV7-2 CASSLQRGHKGQETQYF TGTGCCAGCAGCTTACAGCGGGGCCACAAGGGGCAAGAGACCCAGTACTTC
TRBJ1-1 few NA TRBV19 CASSIQGGVTEAFF TGTGCCAGTAGTATTCAGGGAGGGGTCACTGAAGCTTTCTTT
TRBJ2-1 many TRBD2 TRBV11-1 CASSRGLAEARNEQFF TGTGCCAGCAGCAGGGGCCTAGCGGAGGCGCGGAATGAGCAGTTCTTC
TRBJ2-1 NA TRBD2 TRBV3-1 CASKKATSGGNEQFF TGTGCCAGCAAAAAAGCGACTAGCGGGGGGAATGAGCAGTTCTTC
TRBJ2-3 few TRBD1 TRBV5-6 CASIPLGQGRTDTQYF TGTGCCAGCATCCCGCTAGGACAGGGGAGAACAGATACGCAGTATTTT
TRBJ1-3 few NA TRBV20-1 CSAGVTGNTIYF TGCAGTGCCGGGGTAACGGGAAACACCATATATTTT
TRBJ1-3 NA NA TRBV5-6 CASSSQSSEPIGGNTIYF TGTGCCAGCAGTTCCCAGTCCTCAGAGCCGATAGGGGGAAACACCATATATTTT
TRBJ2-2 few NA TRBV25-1 CATSTGEAGELFF TGTGCCACTTCGACGGGAGAGGCCGGGGAGCTGTTTTTT
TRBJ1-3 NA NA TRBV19 CASSIRSGTHGNTIYF TGTGCCAGTAGTATCCGTTCCGGGACTCACGGAAACACCATATATTTT